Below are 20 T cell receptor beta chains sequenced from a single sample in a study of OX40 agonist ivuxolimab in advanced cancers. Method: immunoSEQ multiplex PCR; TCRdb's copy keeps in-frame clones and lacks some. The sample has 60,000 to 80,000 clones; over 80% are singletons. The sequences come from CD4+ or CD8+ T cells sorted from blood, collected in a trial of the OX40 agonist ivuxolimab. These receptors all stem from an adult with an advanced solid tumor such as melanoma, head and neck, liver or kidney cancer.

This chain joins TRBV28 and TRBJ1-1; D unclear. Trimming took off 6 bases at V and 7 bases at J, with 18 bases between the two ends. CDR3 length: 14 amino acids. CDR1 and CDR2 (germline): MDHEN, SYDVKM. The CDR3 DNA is TGTGCCAGCAGCCGAGCGGGCGATCACCGTGAAGCTTTCTTT. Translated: CASSRAGDHREAFF.

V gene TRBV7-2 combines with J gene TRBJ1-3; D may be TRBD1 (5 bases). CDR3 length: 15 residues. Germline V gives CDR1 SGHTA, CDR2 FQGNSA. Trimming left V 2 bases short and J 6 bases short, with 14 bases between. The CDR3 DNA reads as TGTGCCAGCAGCTTATCCATGGGGGTGGAAAACACCATATATTTT. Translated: CASSLSMGVENTIYF.

CDR3 residues: CASSAGLAGGWYQETQYF. CDR3 nucleotide sequence: TGCGCCAGCAGCGCAGGACTAGCGGGGGGGTGGTACCAAGAGACCCAGTACTTC. The chain recombines TRBV5-1 with TRBJ2-5; TRBD2 agrees at 15 bases. V trimming: 4 bases; J trimming: 0 bases; junction bases outside the gene matches: 7. The germline gives CDR1 SGHRS, CDR2 YFSETQ. The CDR3 is made up of 18 amino acids.

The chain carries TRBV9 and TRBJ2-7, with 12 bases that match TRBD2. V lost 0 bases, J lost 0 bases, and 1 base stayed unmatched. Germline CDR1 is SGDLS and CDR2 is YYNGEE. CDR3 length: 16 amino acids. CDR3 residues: CASSVASGRDSYEQYF. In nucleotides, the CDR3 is TGTGCCAGCAGCGTAGCTAGCGGGAGGGACTCCTACGAGCAGTACTTC.

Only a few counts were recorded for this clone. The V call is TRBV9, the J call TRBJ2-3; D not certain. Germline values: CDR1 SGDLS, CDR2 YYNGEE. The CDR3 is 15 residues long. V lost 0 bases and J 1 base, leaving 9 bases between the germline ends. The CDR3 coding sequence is TGTGCCAGCAGCGTAGACTATTTCGGCACAGATACGCAGTATTTT. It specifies CASSVDYFGTDTQYF. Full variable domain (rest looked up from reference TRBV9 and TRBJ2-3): DSGVTQTPKHLITATGQRVTLRCSPRSGDLSVYWYQQSLDQGLQFLIQYYNGEERAKGNILERFSAQQFPDLHSELNLSSLELGDSALYFCASSVDYFGTDTQYFGPGTRLTVL.

The CDR3 sequence is CASRVSPIRRLNQPQHF. The DNA of the CDR3 is TGTGCCAGTAGAGTATCCCCTATCCGGCGGCTTAATCAGCCCCAGCATTTT. J is TRBJ1-5 and V is TRBV19; D not certain. This CDR3 has 17 amino acids. Germline-derived CDR1 and CDR2 are LNHDA and SQIVND (reference sequence). V lost 6 bases, J lost 4 bases, and 22 bases lay in between.

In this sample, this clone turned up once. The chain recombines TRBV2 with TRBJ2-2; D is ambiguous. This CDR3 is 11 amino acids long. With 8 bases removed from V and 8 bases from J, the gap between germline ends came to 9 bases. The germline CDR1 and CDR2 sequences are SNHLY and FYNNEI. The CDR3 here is CASGIRGELFF. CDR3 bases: TGTGCCAGCGGTATCCGGGGGGAGCTGTTTTTT.

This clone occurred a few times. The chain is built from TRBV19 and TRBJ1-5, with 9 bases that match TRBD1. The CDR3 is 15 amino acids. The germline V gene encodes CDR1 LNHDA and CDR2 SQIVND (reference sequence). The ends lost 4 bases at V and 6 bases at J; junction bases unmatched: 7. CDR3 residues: CASSTNRQGGQPQHF. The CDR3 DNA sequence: TGTGCCAGTAGTACGAACAGACAGGGGGGTCAGCCCCAGCATTTT.

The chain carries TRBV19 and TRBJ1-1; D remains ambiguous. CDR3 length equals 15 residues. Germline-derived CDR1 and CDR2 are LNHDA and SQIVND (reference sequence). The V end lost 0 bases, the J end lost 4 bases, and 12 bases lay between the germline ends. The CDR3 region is CASSIDLGVGTEAFF. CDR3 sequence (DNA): TGTGCCAGTAGTATAGATCTTGGGGTAGGCACTGAAGCTTTCTTT.

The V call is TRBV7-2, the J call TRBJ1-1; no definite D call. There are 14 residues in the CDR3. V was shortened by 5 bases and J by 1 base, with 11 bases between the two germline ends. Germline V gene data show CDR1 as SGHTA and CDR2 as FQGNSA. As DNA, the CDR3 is TGTGCCAGCAGCCCTGGACGGCGGAACACTGAAGCTTTCTTT. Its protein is CASSPGRRNTEAFF.

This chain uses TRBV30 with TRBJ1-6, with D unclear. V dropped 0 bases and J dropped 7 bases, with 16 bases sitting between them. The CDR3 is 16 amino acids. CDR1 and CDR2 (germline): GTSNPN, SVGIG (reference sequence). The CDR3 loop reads CAWSVLNGRGNSPLHF. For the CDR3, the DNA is TGTGCCTGGAGTGTACTTAACGGAAGAGGGAATTCACCCCTCCACTTT.

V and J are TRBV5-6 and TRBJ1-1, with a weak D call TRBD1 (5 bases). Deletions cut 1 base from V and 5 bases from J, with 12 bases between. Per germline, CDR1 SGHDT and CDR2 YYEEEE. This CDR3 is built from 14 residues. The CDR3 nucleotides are TGTGCCAGCAGCTTGACGGGGGGGAGGACTGAAGCTTTCTTT. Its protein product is CASSLTGGRTEAFF. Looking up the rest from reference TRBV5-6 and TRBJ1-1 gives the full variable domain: DAGVTQSPTHLIKTRGQQVTLRCSPKSGHDTVSWYQQALGQGPQFIFQYYEEEERQRGNFPDRFSGHQFPNYSSELNVNALLLGDSALYLCASSLTGGRTEAFFGQGTRLTVV.

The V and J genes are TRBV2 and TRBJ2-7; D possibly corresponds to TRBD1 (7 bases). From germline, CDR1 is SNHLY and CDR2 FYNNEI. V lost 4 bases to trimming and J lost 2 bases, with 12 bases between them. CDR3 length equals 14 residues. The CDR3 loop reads CASSVGRGAYEQYF. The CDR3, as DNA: TGTGCCAGCAGTGTGGGCAGGGGGGCCTACGAGCAGTACTTC.

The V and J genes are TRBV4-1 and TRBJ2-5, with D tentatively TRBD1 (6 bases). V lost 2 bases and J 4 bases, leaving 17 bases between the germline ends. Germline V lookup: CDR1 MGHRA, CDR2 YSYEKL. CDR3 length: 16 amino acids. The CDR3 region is CASSQNTGSLGETQYF. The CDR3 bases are TGCGCCAGCAGCCAAAATACAGGGTCCTTAGGAGAGACCCAGTACTTC.

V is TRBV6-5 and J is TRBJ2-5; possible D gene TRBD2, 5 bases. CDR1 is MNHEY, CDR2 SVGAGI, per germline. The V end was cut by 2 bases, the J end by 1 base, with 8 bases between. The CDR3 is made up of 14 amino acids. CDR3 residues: CASSYGEFQETQYF. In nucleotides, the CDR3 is TGTGCCAGCAGTTACGGGGAGTTCCAAGAGACCCAGTACTTC.

This CDR3 reads CASSLSVPIVINEQFF. Here the CDR3 DNA reads TGTGCCAGCAGTTTATCGGTCCCGATTGTAATCAATGAGCAGTTCTTC. The chain couples TRBV28 to TRBJ2-1; D unclear. V was clipped by 1 base and J by 6 bases, with 16 bases between them. The CDR3 spans 16 residues. In germline, CDR1 is MDHEN, CDR2 SYDVKM.

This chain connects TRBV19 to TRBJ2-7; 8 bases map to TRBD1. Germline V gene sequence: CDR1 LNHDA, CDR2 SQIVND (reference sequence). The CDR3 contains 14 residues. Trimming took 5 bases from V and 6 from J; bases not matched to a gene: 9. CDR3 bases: TGTGCCAGTAGTCCCAGACAGGGGCTAGGCGAGCAGTACGTC. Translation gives CASSPRQGLGEQYV.

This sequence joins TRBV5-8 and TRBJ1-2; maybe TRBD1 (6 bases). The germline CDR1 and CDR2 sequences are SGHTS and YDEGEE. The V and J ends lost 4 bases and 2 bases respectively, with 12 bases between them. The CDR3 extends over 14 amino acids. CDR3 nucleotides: TGTGCCAGCAGCGTGGGACACCTAAACTATGGCTACACCTTC. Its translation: CASSVGHLNYGYTF.

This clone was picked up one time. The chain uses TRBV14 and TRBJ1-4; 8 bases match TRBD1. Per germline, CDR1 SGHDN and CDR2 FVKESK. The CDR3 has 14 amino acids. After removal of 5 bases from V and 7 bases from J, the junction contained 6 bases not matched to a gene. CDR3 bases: TGTGCCAGCAGCGCGACAGGGGTTCGTGAAAAACTGTTTTTT. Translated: CASSATGVREKLFF.

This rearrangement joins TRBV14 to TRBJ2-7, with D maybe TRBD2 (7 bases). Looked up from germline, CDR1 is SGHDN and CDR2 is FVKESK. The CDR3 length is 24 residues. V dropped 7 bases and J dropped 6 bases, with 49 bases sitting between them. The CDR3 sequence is CASTEAGRGAQGPAYSTPGIEQYV. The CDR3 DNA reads TGTGCCAGCACCGAAGCCGGTCGGGGGGCTCAAGGTCCCGCCTATTCCACCCCGGGAATCGAGCAGTACGTC.